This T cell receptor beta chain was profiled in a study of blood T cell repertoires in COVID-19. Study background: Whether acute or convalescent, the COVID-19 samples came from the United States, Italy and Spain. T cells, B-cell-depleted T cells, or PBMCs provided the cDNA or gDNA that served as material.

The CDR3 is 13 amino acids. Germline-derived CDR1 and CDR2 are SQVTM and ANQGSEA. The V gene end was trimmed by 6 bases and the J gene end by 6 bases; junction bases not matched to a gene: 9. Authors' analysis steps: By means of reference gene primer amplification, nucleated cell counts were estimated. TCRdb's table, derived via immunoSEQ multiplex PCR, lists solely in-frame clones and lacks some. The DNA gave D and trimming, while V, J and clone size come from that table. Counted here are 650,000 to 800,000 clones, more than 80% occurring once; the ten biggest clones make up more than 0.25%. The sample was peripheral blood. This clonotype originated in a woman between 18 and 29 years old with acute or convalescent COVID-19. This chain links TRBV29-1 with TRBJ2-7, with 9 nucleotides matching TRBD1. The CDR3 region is CSVKDRGSGEQYF. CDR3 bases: TGCAGCGTCAAGGACAGGGGCTCTGGCGAGCAGTACTTC.